This passage covers 29 T cell receptor beta chains from one sample sequenced in a study of PD-1 blockade in mismatch repair-deficient tumors. Sequencing used immunoSEQ multiplex PCR; TCRdb keeps in-frame clones, though not all of them. This table holds 25,000 to 30,000 clones, approximately 84% found once. The sequences come from PBMCs, collected before pembrolizumab treatment. The origin of the receptors is an adult with mismatch repair-deficient cancer.

J is TRBJ1-5 and V is TRBV6-1; D call uncertain. The V gene's germline CDR1 is MNHNS and CDR2 SASEGT. This CDR3 is 17 amino acids long. V was trimmed by 0 bases and J by 3 bases, leaving 15 bases between them. CDR3 region: CASSEAREGYINQPQHF. The DNA of the CDR3 is TGTGCCAGCAGTGAAGCGCGGGAGGGTTACATCAATCAGCCCCAGCATTTT.

The CDR3 protein is CASSWGTSTDTQYF. In DNA form, the CDR3 reads TGTGCCAGCAGCTGGGGCACCAGCACAGATACGCAGTATTTT. This chain links TRBV14 with TRBJ2-3, with D possibly TRBD1 on 5 matching bases. Germline CDR1 and CDR2: SGHDN and FVKESK. Trimming took 5 bases from V and 0 from J, leaving 9 bases between them. The CDR3 extends over 14 amino acids.

The V gene is TRBV5-1, the J gene TRBJ2-5, with 10 bases matching TRBD2. Trimming took 3 bases from V and 5 from J; bases not matched to a gene: 4. Germline CDR1 SGHRS, CDR2 YFSETQ. The CDR3 runs to 14 residues. The CDR3, as DNA: TGCGCCAGCAGCTCCCAGACTAGCGGGGAGACCCAGTACTTC. Its translation is CASSSQTSGETQYF.

The chain uses TRBV27 and TRBJ1-6; TRBD1 is a possible D gene (6 bases). The CDR3 sequence is 17 residues long. CDR1 and CDR2 from the germline V gene are MNHEY and SMNVEV (reference sequence). V was pared by 3 bases and J by 0 bases, with 12 bases between. The CDR3 sequence: CASSFRQAISYNSPLHF. CDR3 DNA: TGTGCCAGCAGTTTTAGACAGGCGATCTCCTATAATTCACCCCTCCACTTT.

Only a few counts were recorded for this clone. V is TRBV5-1 and J is TRBJ2-7, with 11 nucleotides matching TRBD2. The V and J ends lost 2 bases and 6 bases, in that order; junction bases with no gene match: 7. The germline gives CDR1 SGHRS, CDR2 YFSETQ. This CDR3 comprises 15 residues. CDR3 DNA sequence: TGCGCCAGCAGCTTAGTAGGACTAGCGGGTATCGAGCAGTACTTC. The encoded protein is CASSLVGLAGIEQYF.

The rearrangement joins TRBV30 to TRBJ2-7; 7 positions match TRBD2. The J segment lost 0 bases and the V segment lost 0 bases, leaving 2 bases of the junction unmatched. CDR3 length equals 14 residues. Germline V gene lookup returns CDR1 GTSNPN and CDR2 SVGIG (reference sequence). The CDR3 spells CAWSVGGSSYEQYF. The CDR3 region has the DNA TGTGCCTGGAGTGTCGGCGGGAGCTCCTACGAGCAGTACTTC.

The rearrangement uses TRBV9 and TRBJ2-1, with D maybe TRBD2 (6 bases). The CDR3 spans 15 residues. Per the germline V gene, CDR1 is SGDLS and CDR2 is YYNGEE. V dropped 2 bases and J dropped 1 base, with 10 bases sitting between them. The CDR3: CASSVRGGSYNEQFF. The CDR3 coding sequence is TGTGCCAGCAGCGTCCGGGGAGGTTCCTACAATGAGCAGTTCTTC.

The chain links TRBV7-9 to TRBJ2-2; D ambiguous. The CDR3 length is 15 residues. In germline, CDR1 is SEHNR, CDR2 FQNEAQ (reference sequence). Trimming shortened V by 7 bases and J by 4 bases, and 16 bases separated the two germline ends. In nucleotides, the CDR3 is TGTGCCAGCACCCCATGGGCCCTCAGCACCGGGGAGCTGTTTTTT. As protein: CASTPWALSTGELFF.

This chain uses TRBV29-1 with TRBJ1-2; D unclear. V lost 4 bases, J lost 1 base, and 4 bases lay in between. There are 11 residues in the CDR3. Germline V gives CDR1 SQVTM, CDR2 ANQGSEA. In DNA, the CDR3 is TGCAGCGTTGGCGGTAACTATGGCTACACCTTC. This translates into CSVGGNYGYTF. The whole variable domain, remainder taken from reference TRBV29-1 and TRBJ1-2, is SAVISQKPSRDICQRGTSLTIQCQVDSQVTMMFWYRQQPGQSLTLIATANQGSEATYESGFVIDKFPISRPNLTFSTLTVSNMSPEDSSIYLCSVGGNYGYTFGSGTRLTVV.

This chain uses TRBV7-9 with TRBJ1-2; D remains ambiguous. The CDR3 loop spans 15 amino acids. Looked up from germline, CDR1 is SEHNR and CDR2 is FQNEAQ (reference sequence). V lost 0 bases and J 0 bases, leaving 8 bases between the germline ends. This CDR3 is CASSLAPGANYGYTF. Here the CDR3 DNA reads TGTGCCAGCAGCTTAGCGCCGGGAGCTAACTATGGCTACACCTTC. Full variable domain (outside the CDR3, taken from reference TRBV7-9 and TRBJ1-2): DTGVSQNPRHKITKRGQNVTFRCDPISEHNRLYWYRQTLGQGPEFLTYFQNEAQLEKSRLLSDRFSAERPKGSFSTLEIQRTEQGDSAMYLCASSLAPGANYGYTFGSGTRLTVV.

The chain has TRBV19 and TRBJ2-3; TRBD2 might be the D (6 bases). This CDR3 has 14 amino acids. Germline loops: CDR1 LNHDA, CDR2 SQIVND (reference sequence). Trimming took off 3 bases at V and 1 base at J, with 8 bases between the two ends. This chain's CDR3 is CASSMGLGTDTQYF. In nucleotides, the CDR3 is TGTGCCAGTAGTATGGGACTTGGCACAGATACGCAGTATTTT.

This clone occurred a few times. The rearrangement links TRBV29-1 to TRBJ2-7; weak D call: TRBD2 (6 bases). V lost 5 bases to trimming and J lost 4 bases, with 15 bases between them. CDR3 size: 13 residues. Germline CDR1 reads SQVTM; CDR2 reads ANQGSEA. The CDR3 is CSVRRAALYEQYF. The CDR3 region has the DNA TGCAGCGTTAGGAGGGCGGCATTGTACGAGCAGTACTTC.

The chain combines TRBV28 with TRBJ2-5; 7 bases agree with TRBD2. Germline CDR1 MDHEN, CDR2 SYDVKM. With V trimmed by 3 bases and J by 5 bases, 9 bases remained unmatched. This CDR3 contains 15 residues. The chain's CDR3 is CASSFGGSPKETQYF. Written as DNA, the CDR3 is TGTGCCAGCAGTTTCGGGGGGTCCCCTAAGGAGACCCAGTACTTC. Full variable domain (rest looked up from reference TRBV28 and TRBJ2-5): DVKVTQSSRYLVKRTGEKVFLECVQDMDHENMFWYRQDPGLGLRLIYFSYDVKMKEKGDIPEGYSVSREKKERFSLILESASTNQTSMYLCASSFGGSPKETQYFGPGTRLLVL.

This clone showed up just a few times. The V and J genes are TRBV7-2 and TRBJ1-5; D remains unclear. The germline gives CDR1 SGHTA, CDR2 FQGNSA. The CDR3 is made up of 13 amino acids. The V gene lost 3 bases and the J gene lost 2 bases, with 5 bases spanning the gap. The CDR3 protein is CASSFQGNQPQHF. The CDR3 nucleotides read TGTGCCAGCAGCTTCCAGGGCAATCAGCCCCAGCATTTT.

V is TRBV19 and J is TRBJ2-5, with D uncertain. CDR3 length: 13 residues. V was pared by 5 bases and J by 3 bases, with 10 bases between. CDR1 and CDR2 (germline): LNHDA, SQIVND (reference sequence). The CDR3 DNA is TGTGCCAGTAGTCCAGACTGGGAAGAGACCCAGTACTTC. This codes for CASSPDWEETQYF. Full variable domain (outside the CDR3, taken from reference TRBV19 and TRBJ2-5): DGGITQSPKYLFRKEGQNVTLSCEQNLNHDAMYWYRQDPGQGLRLIYYSQIVNDFQKGDIAEGYSVSREKKESFPLTVTSAQKNPTAFYLCASSPDWEETQYFGPGTRLLVL.

The chain recombines TRBV5-1 with TRBJ2-7; 7 bases align to TRBD2. The V segment lost 4 bases and the J segment 3 bases; nucleotides outside the gene matches: 10. Germline assignment: CDR1 SGHRS and CDR2 YFSETQ. The CDR3 has 15 amino acids. The DNA of the CDR3 is TGCGCCAGCAGCCGCCGTACTACTAGCGACTACGAGCAGTACTTC. This codes for CASSRRTTSDYEQYF.

This rearrangement joins TRBV7-9 to TRBJ2-5, with D perhaps TRBD1 (5 bases). V lost 4 bases and J lost 3, with 9 bases in between. CDR1 is SEHNR, CDR2 FQNEAQ, per germline (reference sequence). The CDR3 contains 13 residues. CDR3 sequence (DNA): TGTGCCAGCAGCTCAGGGTCCGAAGAGACCCAGTACTTC. It is translated as CASSSGSEETQYF. Full variable domain (missing parts from reference TRBV7-9 and TRBJ2-5): DTGVSQNPRHKITKRGQNVTFRCDPISEHNRLYWYRQTLGQGPEFLTYFQNEAQLEKSRLLSDRFSAERPKGSFSTLEIQRTEQGDSAMYLCASSSGSEETQYFGPGTRLLVL.

CDR3 amino acids: CASKGQGLSYEQYF. The CDR3 nucleotides are TGCGCCAGCAAGGGCCAGGGCCTTTCCTACGAGCAGTACTTC. The V gene is TRBV5-1, the J gene TRBJ2-7, with D maybe TRBD1 (5 bases). This CDR3 comprises 14 residues. Trimming removed 6 bases at V and 1 base at J, with 14 bases between. Germline lookup yields CDR1 SGHRS and CDR2 YFSETQ.

This sequence joins TRBV2 and TRBJ2-5; possibly TRBD2 for D (6 bases). Germline loops: CDR1 SNHLY, CDR2 FYNNEI. The length of the CDR3 is 13 residues. The germline V and J ends were trimmed by 4 bases and 8 bases, with 14 bases remaining between them. The CDR3 loop is CASSGGTSQTQYF. DNA of the CDR3: TGTGCCAGCAGTGGGGGAACTAGCCAAACCCAGTACTTC.

For the CDR3, the DNA is TGCGCCAGCAGCTTGGCGGGGGGGGCAGATACGCAGTATTTT. The encoded protein is CASSLAGGADTQYF. V usage is TRBV5-1 and J usage is TRBJ2-3; 8 positions match TRBD2. V shed 0 bases and J 4 bases; nucleotides not matched to a gene: 1. The CDR3 contains 14 residues. The germline CDR1 and CDR2 sequences are SGHRS and YFSETQ.

The chain is built from TRBV28 and TRBJ1-1; tentative D call: TRBD1 (5 bases). V gave up 3 bases and J gave up 8 bases, with 10 bases separating them. CDR1 is MDHEN, CDR2 SYDVKM, per germline. The CDR3 extends over 12 amino acids. CDR3 coding DNA: TGTGCCAGCAGTTTTCAGGGTCGAGAAGCTTTCTTT. The encoded protein is CASSFQGREAFF.

The chain couples TRBV28 to TRBJ2-5, with D possibly TRBD1 on 6 matching bases. Per germline, CDR1 MDHEN and CDR2 SYDVKM. The CDR3 spans 17 residues. V lost 7 bases and J 5 bases, leaving 26 bases between the germline ends. The CDR3 coding sequence is TGTGCCAGCAACCTATATGCCGGGTGGACAGCCCGGGAGACCCAGTACTTC. The encoded protein is CASNLYAGWTARETQYF.

This clone was detected a few times. This sequence joins TRBV10-3 and TRBJ1-2, with 8 bases that match TRBD1. The V and J ends lost 5 bases and 2 bases, in that order; junction bases with no gene match: 16. This CDR3 has 18 amino acids. CDR1 and CDR2 (germline): ENHRY, SYGVKD. The CDR3 region has the DNA TGTGCCATCAGTAAATTCGACAGGGGAGTTAGGTTAAACTATGGCTACACCTTC. As protein: CAISKFDRGVRLNYGYTF.

This chain uses TRBV5-5 with TRBJ1-1; D not certain. Germline assignment: CDR1 SGHKS and CDR2 YYEKEE (reference sequence). V was shortened by 4 bases and J by 11 bases, with 12 bases between the two germline ends. CDR3 length: 11 residues. The CDR3 loop reads CASSQGLGAFF. CDR3 DNA: TGTGCCAGCAGCCAAGGACTGGGCGCTTTCTTT.

The chain combines TRBV11-3 with TRBJ1-2; D is perhaps TRBD1 (5 bases). CDR1 SGHNT and CDR2 YENEEA come from the germline V gene. Trimming shortened V by 5 bases and J by 7 bases, and 17 bases separated the two germline ends. The CDR3 covers 14 residues. The CDR3: CASSHGQQGSGYTF. The CDR3 nucleotides read TGTGCCAGCAGCCACGGACAACAAGGCAGTGGCTACACCTTC.

J is TRBJ2-7 and V is TRBV14; TRBD2 is a possible D gene (5 bases). This CDR3 is built from 17 residues. Germline CDR1 and CDR2: SGHDN and FVKESK. The V and J ends lost 4 bases and 0 bases respectively, with 19 bases between them. CDR3 loop: CASSLHPLARSSYEQYF. As DNA, the CDR3 is TGTGCCAGCAGCCTACACCCTCTAGCCAGGAGCTCCTACGAGCAGTACTTC.

The chain employs TRBV28 and TRBJ1-4, with TRBD1 as a possible D gene (6 bases). Germline assignment: CDR1 MDHEN and CDR2 SYDVKM. Trimming removed 7 bases from V and 7 bases from J, with 13 bases in between. CDR3 size: 13 residues. The CDR3, as DNA: TGTGCCAGCATGAGGGGGGGAAGTGAAAAACTGTTTTTT. Its protein is CASMRGGSEKLFF.

The rearrangement joins TRBV6-6 to TRBJ1-5, with D maybe TRBD1 (6 bases). The CDR3 contains 15 residues. Germline loops: CDR1 MNHNY, CDR2 SVGAGI (reference sequence). Trimming took 0 bases from V and 3 from J, leaving 9 bases between them. This chain's CDR3 is CASSYSTGSNQPQHF. The CDR3, as DNA: TGTGCCAGCAGTTACTCGACAGGCTCCAATCAGCCCCAGCATTTT.

The chain carries TRBV7-3 and TRBJ2-1; 10 nucleotides align to TRBD2. The CDR3 spans 16 residues. With 5 bases clipped from V and 6 bases from J, the junction kept 10 bases outside the gene matches. Germline V lookup: CDR1 SGHTA, CDR2 FQGTGA. For the CDR3, the DNA is TGTGCCAGCAGCCTCAGGGAAGCGGGAGGGCCCAATGAGCAGTTCTTC. Protein product: CASSLREAGGPNEQFF.